The sequence of this T cell receptor (beta chain) was determined in a study of blood T cell repertoires in COVID-19. Study background: Either two negative PCRs, clearance, or symptom resolution qualified Cohort 3 donors as recovered.

The germline CDR1 and CDR2 sequences are LNHDA and SQIVND (reference sequence). V lost 4 bases to trimming and J lost 4 bases, with 10 bases between them. The CDR3 contains 14 residues. Authors' methods: Using reference gene primer amplification, nucleated cell counts were estimated. Profiling relied on immunoSEQ multiplex PCR, and the TCRdb table lists in-frame clones only, not all of them. D and trimming were read from the DNA, whereas the V and J calls and clone size are those reported in that table. In the table there are 350,000 to 400,000 clones, roughly 86% of which are singletons. This chain connects TRBV19 to TRBJ1-4, with D possibly TRBD1 on 5 matching bases. This receptor was identified in a man between 40 and 49 years old in a cohort exposed to, infected with or recovered from COVID-19 (not recorded which). Sequencing used PBMCs or T cells enriched from blood (not recorded which). This CDR3 reads CASSNPTVNEKLFF. The CDR3, as DNA: TGTGCCAGTAGTAACCCGACAGTTAATGAAAAACTGTTTTTT.